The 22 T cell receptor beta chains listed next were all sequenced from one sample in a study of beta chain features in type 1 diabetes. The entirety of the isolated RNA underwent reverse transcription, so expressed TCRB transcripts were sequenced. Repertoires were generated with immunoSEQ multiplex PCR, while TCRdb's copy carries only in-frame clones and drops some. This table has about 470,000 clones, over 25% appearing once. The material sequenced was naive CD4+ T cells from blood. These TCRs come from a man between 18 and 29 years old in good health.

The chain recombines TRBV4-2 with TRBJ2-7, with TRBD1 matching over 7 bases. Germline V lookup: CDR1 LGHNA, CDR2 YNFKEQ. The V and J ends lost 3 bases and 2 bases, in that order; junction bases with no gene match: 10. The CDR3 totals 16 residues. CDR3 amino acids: CASSHVSGQIAYEQYF. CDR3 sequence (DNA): TGTGCCAGCAGCCACGTCTCGGGACAGATAGCCTACGAGCAGTACTTC.

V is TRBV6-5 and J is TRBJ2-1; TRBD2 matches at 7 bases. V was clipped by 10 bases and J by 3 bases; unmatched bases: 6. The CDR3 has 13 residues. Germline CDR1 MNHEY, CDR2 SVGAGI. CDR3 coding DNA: TGTGCCATTGGCGGGAGTTACTACAATGAGCAGTTCTTC. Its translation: CAIGGSYYNEQFF.

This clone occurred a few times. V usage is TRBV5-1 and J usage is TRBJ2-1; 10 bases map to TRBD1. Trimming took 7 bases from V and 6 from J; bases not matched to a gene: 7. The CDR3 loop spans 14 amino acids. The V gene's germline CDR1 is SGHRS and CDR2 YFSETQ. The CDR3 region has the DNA TGCGCCAGCCGGCCGGGACAGGGGATCAATGAGCAGTTCTTC. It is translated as CASRPGQGINEQFF.

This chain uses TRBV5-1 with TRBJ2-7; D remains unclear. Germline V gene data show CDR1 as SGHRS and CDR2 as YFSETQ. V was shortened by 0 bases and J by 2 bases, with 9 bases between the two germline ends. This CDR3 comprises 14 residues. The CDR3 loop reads CASSLAPTPYEQYF. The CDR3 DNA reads TGCGCCAGCAGCTTGGCCCCCACACCCTACGAGCAGTACTTC.

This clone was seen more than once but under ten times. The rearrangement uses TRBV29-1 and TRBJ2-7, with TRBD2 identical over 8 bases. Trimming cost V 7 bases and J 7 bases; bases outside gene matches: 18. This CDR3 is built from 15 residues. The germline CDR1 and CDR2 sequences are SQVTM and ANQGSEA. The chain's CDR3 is CSAQSPREGRGEQYF. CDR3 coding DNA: TGCAGCGCACAAAGTCCCCGGGAGGGACGTGGGGAGCAGTACTTC.

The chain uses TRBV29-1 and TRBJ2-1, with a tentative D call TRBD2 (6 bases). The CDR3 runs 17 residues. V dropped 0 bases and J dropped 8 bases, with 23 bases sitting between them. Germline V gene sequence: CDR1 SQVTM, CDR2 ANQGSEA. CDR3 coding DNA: TGCAGCGTTGAAGATCATTATGGGGGAGGTCGCAGGGATGAGCAGTTCTTC. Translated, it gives CSVEDHYGGGRRDEQFF.

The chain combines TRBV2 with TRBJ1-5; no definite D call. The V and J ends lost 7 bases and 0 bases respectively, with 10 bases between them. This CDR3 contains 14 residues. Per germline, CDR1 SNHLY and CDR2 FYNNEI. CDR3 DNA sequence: TGTGCCAGCACGGACGCAAATAGCAATCAGCCCCAGCATTTT. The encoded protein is CASTDANSNQPQHF.

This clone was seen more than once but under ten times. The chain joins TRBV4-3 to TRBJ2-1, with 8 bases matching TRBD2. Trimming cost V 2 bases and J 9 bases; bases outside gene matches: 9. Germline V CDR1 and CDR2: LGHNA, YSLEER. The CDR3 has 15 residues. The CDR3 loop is CASSQTAGGTGEQFF. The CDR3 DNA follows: TGCGCCAGCAGCCAAACCGCGGGAGGAACCGGTGAGCAGTTCTTC.

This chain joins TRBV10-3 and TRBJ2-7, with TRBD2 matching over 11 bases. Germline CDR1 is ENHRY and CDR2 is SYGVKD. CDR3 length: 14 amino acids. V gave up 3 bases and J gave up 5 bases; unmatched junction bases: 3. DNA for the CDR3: TGTGCCATCAGTGAACTAGCGGGAGAACACGAGCAGTACTTC. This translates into CAISELAGEHEQYF.

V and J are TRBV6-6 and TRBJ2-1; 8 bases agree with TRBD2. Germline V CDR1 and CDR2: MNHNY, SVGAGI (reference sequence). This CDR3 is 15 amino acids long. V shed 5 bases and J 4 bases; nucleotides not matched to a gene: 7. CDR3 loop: CASSRQSGRYNEQFF. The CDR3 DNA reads TGTGCCAGCAGTCGTCAGAGCGGGAGATACAATGAGCAGTTCTTC.

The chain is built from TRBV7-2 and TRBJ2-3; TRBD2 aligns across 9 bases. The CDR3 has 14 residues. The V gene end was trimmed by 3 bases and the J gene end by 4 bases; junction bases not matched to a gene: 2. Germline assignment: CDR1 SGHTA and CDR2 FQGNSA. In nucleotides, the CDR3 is TGTGCCAGCAGCTTCCGACTAGCGGCAGATACGCAGTATTTT. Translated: CASSFRLAADTQYF.

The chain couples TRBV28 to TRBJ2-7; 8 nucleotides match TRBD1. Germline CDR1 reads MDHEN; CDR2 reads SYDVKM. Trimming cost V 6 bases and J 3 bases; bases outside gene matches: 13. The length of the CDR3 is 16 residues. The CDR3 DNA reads TGTGCCAGCAGCCCCCAGAGGACAGGGCGTTTCTACGAGCAGTACTTC. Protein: CASSPQRTGRFYEQYF.

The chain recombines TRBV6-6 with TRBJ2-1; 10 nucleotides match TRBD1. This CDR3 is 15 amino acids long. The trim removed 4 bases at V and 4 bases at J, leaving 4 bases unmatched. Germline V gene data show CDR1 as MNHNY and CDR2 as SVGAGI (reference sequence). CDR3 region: CASSSWTGGYNEQFF. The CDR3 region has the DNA TGTGCCAGCAGTTCCTGGACAGGGGGATACAATGAGCAGTTCTTC.

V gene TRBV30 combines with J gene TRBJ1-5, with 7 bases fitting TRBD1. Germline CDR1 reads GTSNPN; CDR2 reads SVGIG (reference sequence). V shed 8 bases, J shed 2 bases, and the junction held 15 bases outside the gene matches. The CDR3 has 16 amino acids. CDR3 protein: CALRLGGGGGNQPQHF. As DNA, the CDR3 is TGTGCCCTAAGACTCGGAGGGGGCGGAGGCAATCAGCCCCAGCATTTT. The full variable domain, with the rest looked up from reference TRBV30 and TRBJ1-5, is SQTIHQWPATLVQPVGSPLSLECTVEGTSNPNLYWYRQAAGRGLQLLFYSVGIGQISSEVPQNLSASRPQDRQFILSSKKLLLSDSGFYLCALRLGGGGGNQPQHFGDGTRLSIL.

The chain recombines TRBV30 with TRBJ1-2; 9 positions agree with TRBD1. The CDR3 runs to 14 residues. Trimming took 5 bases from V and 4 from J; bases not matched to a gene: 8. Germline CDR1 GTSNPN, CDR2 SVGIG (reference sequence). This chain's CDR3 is CAWSTGGAAYGYTF. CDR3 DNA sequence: TGTGCCTGGTCTACAGGGGGCGCCGCCTATGGCTACACCTTC.

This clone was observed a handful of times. CDR3 coding DNA: TGCGCCAGCAGCCAAGAACTCTACAATGAGCAGTTCTTC. Its protein product is CASSQELYNEQFF. The V gene is TRBV4-3, the J gene TRBJ2-1, with D hard to call. The CDR3 runs 13 residues. V was clipped by 0 bases and J by 3 bases, with 3 bases between them. In germline, CDR1 is LGHNA, CDR2 YSLEER.

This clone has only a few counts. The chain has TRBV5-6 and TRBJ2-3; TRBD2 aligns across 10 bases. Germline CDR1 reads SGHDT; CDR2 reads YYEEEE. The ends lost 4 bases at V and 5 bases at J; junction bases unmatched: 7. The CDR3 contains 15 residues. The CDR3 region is CASSIGLAAQDTQYF. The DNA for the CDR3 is TGTGCCAGCAGCATTGGACTAGCGGCCCAAGATACGCAGTATTTT.

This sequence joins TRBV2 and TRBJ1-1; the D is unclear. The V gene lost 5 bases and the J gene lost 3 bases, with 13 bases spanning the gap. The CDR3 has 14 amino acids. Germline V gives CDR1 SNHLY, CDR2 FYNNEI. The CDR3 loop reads CASSSKVRDTEAFF. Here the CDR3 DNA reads TGTGCCAGCAGTTCAAAAGTCCGAGACACTGAAGCTTTCTTT.

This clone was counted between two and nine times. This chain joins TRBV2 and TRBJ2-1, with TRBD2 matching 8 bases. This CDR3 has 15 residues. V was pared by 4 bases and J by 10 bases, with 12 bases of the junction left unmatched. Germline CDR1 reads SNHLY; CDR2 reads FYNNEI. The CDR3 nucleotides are TGTGCCAGCAGTGTTGAGCGGGAGCCCTGGGAAGAGCAGTTCTTC. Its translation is CASSVEREPWEEQFF.

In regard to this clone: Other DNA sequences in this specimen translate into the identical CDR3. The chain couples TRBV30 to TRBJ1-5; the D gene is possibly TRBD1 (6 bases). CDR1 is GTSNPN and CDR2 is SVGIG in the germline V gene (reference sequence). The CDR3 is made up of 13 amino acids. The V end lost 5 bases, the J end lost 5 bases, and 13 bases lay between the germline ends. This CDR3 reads CAWSGGGYQPQHF. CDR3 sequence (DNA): TGTGCCTGGTCCGGGGGGGGCTATCAGCCCCAGCATTTT.

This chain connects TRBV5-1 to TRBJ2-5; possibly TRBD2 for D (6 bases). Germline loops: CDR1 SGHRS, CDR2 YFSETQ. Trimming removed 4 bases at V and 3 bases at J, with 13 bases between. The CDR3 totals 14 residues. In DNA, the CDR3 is TGCGCCAGCAGCGGCGGAGGGGTGGAAGAGACCCAGTACTTC. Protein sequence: CASSGGGVEETQYF.

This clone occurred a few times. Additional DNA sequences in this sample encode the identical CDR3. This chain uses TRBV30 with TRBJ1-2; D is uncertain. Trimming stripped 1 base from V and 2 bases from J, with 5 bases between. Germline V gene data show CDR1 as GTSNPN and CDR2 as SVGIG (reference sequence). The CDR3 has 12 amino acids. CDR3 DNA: TGTGCCTGGAGTGAGAGGAACTATGGCTACACCTTC. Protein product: CAWSERNYGYTF.